These 16 T cell receptor beta chains were all obtained from the same sample, sequenced in a study of shared clonotypes between healthy human individuals. The data were produced by immunoSEQ multiplex PCR, yet TCRdb's version contains in-frame clones alone and is incomplete. The profile shows about 2.4 million clones, over 85% of them singletons. Sequencing used naive CD4+ T cells from PBMCs. Subset described: CD45RA+ positively selected. These receptor sequences come from a man aged 18-30 years in good health. Some clones in this sample may be carry-over from other donors' samples.

The chain uses TRBV6-1 and TRBJ1-5; D is perhaps TRBD1 (5 bases). V shed 4 bases and J shed 5 bases, with 15 bases lying between them. This CDR3 contains 15 residues. The germline CDR1 and CDR2 sequences are MNHNS and SASEGT. CDR3 protein: CASSALGVEHQPQHF. DNA for the CDR3: TGTGCCAGCAGTGCCCTGGGGGTCGAACATCAGCCCCAGCATTTT.

DNA of the CDR3: TGTGCCAGCAGCGGACACTCCGGGACGCGGAGGATCCAAGAGACCCAGTACTTC. It specifies CASSGHSGTRRIQETQYF. The V and J genes are TRBV9 and TRBJ2-5; D may match TRBD1 or TRBD2 (5 bases each). This CDR3 spans 18 amino acids. V was pared by 3 bases and J by 1 base, with 22 bases between. From germline, CDR1 is SGDLS and CDR2 YYNGEE.

This chain links TRBV19 with TRBJ2-2; D is possibly TRBD1 or TRBD2 (5 bases each). Germline CDR1 reads LNHDA; CDR2 reads SQIVND (reference sequence). V dropped 6 bases and J dropped 6 bases, with 17 bases sitting between them. This CDR3 has 15 amino acids. This CDR3 reads CASRPGTGRSGELFF. CDR3 coding DNA: TGTGCCAGTAGACCCGGGACCGGTAGATCCGGGGAGCTGTTTTTT.

This rearrangement joins TRBV7-3 to TRBJ2-3; perhaps TRBD1 as D (6 bases). CDR1 is SGHTA and CDR2 is FQGTGA in the germline V gene. V lost 4 bases to trimming and J lost 6 bases, with 17 bases between them. The CDR3 is made up of 15 amino acids. CDR3 bases: TGTGCCAGCAGCTACCTACGAACAGGGTACGATACGCAGTATTTT. It translates to CASSYLRTGYDTQYF.

The J gene is TRBJ2-7, the V gene TRBV11-2; 12 positions match TRBD1. CDR3 size: 15 residues. V shed 7 bases, J shed 5 bases, and the junction held 9 bases outside the gene matches. The germline V gene encodes CDR1 SGHAT and CDR2 FQNNGV. The CDR3 coding sequence is TGTGCCAGCACCCCCCTCGGGACAGGGGGCGACGAGCAGTACTTC. Amino acids: CASTPLGTGGDEQYF.

The chain is built from TRBV27 and TRBJ2-3; either TRBD1 or TRBD2 may fit D (5 bases each). Germline CDR1 is MNHEY and CDR2 is SMNVEV (reference sequence). Trimming cost V 7 bases and J 2 bases, with 16 bases left between them. CDR3 length: 15 amino acids. The CDR3 here is CASTRKGRSTDTQYF. DNA for the CDR3: TGTGCCAGCACACGCAAGGGACGTTCCACAGATACGCAGTATTTT.

About this clone itself: Other DNA sequences in the sample encode the same CDR3. V usage is TRBV5-1 and J usage is TRBJ2-1; 12 bases agree with TRBD2. Trimming removed 0 bases from V and 10 bases from J; junction bases left unmatched: 5. The CDR3 runs to 15 residues. Germline V gene lookup returns CDR1 SGHRS and CDR2 YFSETQ. CDR3 protein: CASSLGLAGVGEQFF. CDR3 DNA sequence: TGCGCCAGCAGCTTGGGACTAGCGGGAGTGGGGGAGCAGTTCTTC. Filled out from reference TRBV5-1 and TRBJ2-1, the complete variable domain reads KAGVTQTPRYLIKTRGQQVTLSCSPISGHRSVSWYQQTPGQGLQFLFEYFSETQRNKGNFPGRFSGRQFSNSRSEMNVSTLELGDSALYLCASSLGLAGVGEQFFGPGTRLTVL.

V usage is TRBV19 and J usage is TRBJ2-5; the match to TRBD2 covers 12 bases. This CDR3 comprises 15 residues. V trimming: 6 bases; J trimming: 4 bases; junction bases outside the gene matches: 6. Germline lookup yields CDR1 LNHDA and CDR2 SQIVND (reference sequence). The CDR3 bases are TGTGCCAGTAGAGAGACTAGCGGGAGAGGAGAGACCCAGTACTTC. It specifies CASRETSGRGETQYF.

The chain has TRBV6-1 and TRBJ1-5; D not certain. The CDR3 consists of 14 residues. Trimming cost V 4 bases and J 7 bases, with 14 bases left between them. Germline CDR1 is MNHNS and CDR2 is SASEGT. In DNA form, the CDR3 reads TGTGCCAGCAGTGGGTGGACGGCCGGCCAGCCCCAGCATTTT. Translated, it gives CASSGWTAGQPQHF.

J is TRBJ1-2 and V is TRBV7-2; no clear D. In germline, CDR1 is SGHTA, CDR2 FQGNSA. V lost 0 bases and J 4 bases, leaving 3 bases between the germline ends. This CDR3 region has 12 residues. The CDR3 DNA is TGTGCCAGCAGCTTAGCGTTCTATGGCTACACCTTC. Its protein product is CASSLAFYGYTF.

V gene TRBV11-2 combines with J gene TRBJ1-5; D is uncertain. V lost 1 base, J lost 4 bases, and 8 bases lay in between. CDR1 is SGHAT, CDR2 FQNNGV, per germline. There are 14 residues in the CDR3. Here the CDR3 reads CASSLVRENQPQHF. CDR3 sequence (DNA): TGTGCCAGCAGCTTAGTTAGGGAGAATCAGCCCCAGCATTTT.

The chain is built from TRBV28 and TRBJ2-5, with 8 bases aligning to TRBD2. The V gene's germline CDR1 is MDHEN and CDR2 SYDVKM. V lost 7 bases and J lost 5; bases outside the gene matches: 15. This CDR3 is 16 amino acids long. This CDR3 is CASTKGGASGRETQYF. CDR3 bases: TGTGCCAGCACCAAAGGGGGGGCTAGCGGGCGGGAGACCCAGTACTTC.

This rearrangement joins TRBV5-1 to TRBJ1-3; D is unresolved. In germline, CDR1 is SGHRS, CDR2 YFSETQ. The CDR3 runs 15 residues. V shed 0 bases and J shed 8 bases, with 15 bases lying between them. CDR3 region: CASSLGGGPGDTIYF. Written as DNA, the CDR3 is TGCGCCAGCAGCTTGGGAGGAGGGCCTGGGGACACCATATATTTT.

V and J are TRBV4-3 and TRBJ1-4, with D possibly being TRBD1 (6 bases). The ends were cut back, 0 bases at V and 7 bases at J, with 24 bases in the middle. In germline, CDR1 is LGHNA, CDR2 YSLEER. There are 19 residues in the CDR3. For the CDR3, the DNA is TGCGCCAGCAGCCAAGAATATCGAGGGGGATTCGGGAGGAGTGAAAAACTGTTTTTT. Translating it yields CASSQEYRGGFGRSEKLFF.

In its sample, this clone was seen a few times. J is TRBJ1-3 and V is TRBV28; unclear D gene. Trimming removed 7 bases from V and 3 bases from J, with 16 bases in between. Germline V gene sequence: CDR1 MDHEN, CDR2 SYDVKM. The CDR3 contains 15 residues. The CDR3 DNA reads TGTGCCAGCATGGGAGGCGGTGGAATTGGAAACACCATATATTTT. Translated, it gives CASMGGGGIGNTIYF.

The J gene is TRBJ2-4, the V gene TRBV15; D is possibly TRBD1 (5 bases). CDR3 length: 12 residues. The germline gives CDR1 LNHNV, CDR2 YYDKDF (reference sequence). Deletions cut 1 base from V and 9 bases from J, with 7 bases between. CDR3 bases: TGTGCCACCAGCAGAGCTACAGGCATTCAGTACTTC. Translated: CATSRATGIQYF. Filled out from reference TRBV15 and TRBJ2-4, the complete variable domain reads DAMVIQNPRYQVTQFGKPVTLSCSQTLNHNVMYWYQQKSSQAPKLLFHYYDKDFNNEADTPDNFQSRRPNTSFCFLDIRSPGLGDTAMYLCATSRATGIQYFGAGTRLSVL.